The 25 T cell receptor beta chains reported below all come from one sample, sequenced in a study of blood T cell repertoires in COVID-19. Method: immunoSEQ multiplex PCR; TCRdb's copy keeps in-frame clones and lacks some. The table records 84,000 or so clones, nearly 90% of them present only once. Material for sequencing was peripheral blood. These receptors all stem from a man in his 70s with acute or convalescent COVID-19.

The chain is built from TRBV29-1 and TRBJ1-2; a possible D gene is TRBD1 (5 bases). With 6 bases removed from V and 4 bases from J, the gap between germline ends came to 15 bases. Germline V lookup: CDR1 SQVTM, CDR2 ANQGSEA. CDR3 size: 13 residues. The CDR3: CSVTSSTAYGYTF. Written as DNA, the CDR3 is TGCAGCGTAACCTCCTCGACAGCCTATGGCTACACCTTC.

J is TRBJ1-4 and V is TRBV5-1; 7 bases align to TRBD1. The CDR3 sequence is 14 residues long. The germline V gene encodes CDR1 SGHRS and CDR2 YFSETQ. J was trimmed by 2 bases and V by 3 bases; bases with no gene match: 1. This CDR3 reads CASSSDRTNEKLFF. The DNA for the CDR3 is TGCGCCAGCAGCTCGGACAGGACTAATGAAAAACTGTTTTTT.

This clone was seen a handful of times. The chain carries TRBV28 and TRBJ1-1; TRBD1 matches 7 bases. V shed 1 base and J 10 bases; nucleotides not matched to a gene: 6. This CDR3 contains 13 residues. CDR1 is MDHEN and CDR2 is SYDVKM in the germline V gene. The CDR3 loop reads CASSLFSRQGAFF. The CDR3 coding sequence is TGTGCCAGCAGTTTATTCTCTCGACAGGGAGCTTTCTTT.

The chain employs TRBV18 and TRBJ2-5; a weak D match, TRBD2 (6 bases). V was pared by 11 bases and J by 4 bases, with 17 bases between. The germline CDR1 and CDR2 sequences are KGHSH and LQKENI. This CDR3 contains 13 residues. The CDR3 spells CASIRGTGETQYF. The CDR3 nucleotides read TGTGCCTCCATACGAGGGACTGGAGAGACCCAGTACTTC.

The chain links TRBV12-3 or TRBV12-4 to TRBJ1-5; D gene uncertain. This CDR3 contains 13 residues. V was pared by 6 bases and J by 0 bases, with 6 bases between. The CDR3 loop is CASSYHSNQPQHF. For the CDR3, the DNA is TGTGCCAGCAGCTATCATAGCAATCAGCCCCAGCATTTT.

The chain links TRBV27 to TRBJ2-2; tentatively, D is TRBD1 (5 bases). Germline CDR1 MNHEY, CDR2 SMNVEV (reference sequence). The CDR3 runs to 15 residues. V was trimmed by 2 bases and J by 0 bases, leaving 7 bases between them. The CDR3 loop is CASSLVGANTGELFF. CDR3 nucleotides: TGTGCCAGCAGTTTAGTAGGGGCGAACACCGGGGAGCTGTTTTTT.

V is TRBV5-6 and J is TRBJ2-5, with 10 bases fitting TRBD1. The trim removed 4 bases at V and 2 bases at J, leaving 5 bases unmatched. CDR1 and CDR2 from the germline V gene are SGHDT and YYEEEE. This CDR3 comprises 15 residues. The CDR3: CASSPLGQGQETQYF. CDR3 coding DNA: TGTGCCAGCAGCCCCTTGGGACAGGGGCAAGAGACCCAGTACTTC. The full variable domain, rest sourced from reference TRBV5-6 and TRBJ2-5, is DAGVTQSPTHLIKTRGQQVTLRCSPKSGHDTVSWYQQALGQGPQFIFQYYEEEERQRGNFPDRFSGHQFPNYSSELNVNALLLGDSALYLCASSPLGQGQETQYFGPGTRLLVL.

This rearrangement joins TRBV10-3 to TRBJ2-7; D might be TRBD1 (6 bases). Germline CDR1 reads ENHRY; CDR2 reads SYGVKD. This CDR3 contains 13 residues. V was trimmed by 5 bases and J by 6 bases, leaving 14 bases between them. In DNA form, the CDR3 reads TGTGCCATCAGTCGGACAGTACCTGGCGAGCAGTACTTC. Residues: CAISRTVPGEQYF.

This chain joins TRBV28 and TRBJ1-2; 7 bases match TRBD1. V shed 5 bases, J shed 8 bases, and the junction held 8 bases outside the gene matches. CDR3 length: 13 residues. Germline CDR1 and CDR2: MDHEN and SYDVKM. CDR3 sequence (DNA): TGTGCCAGCAGTCAGGGACAGATCAGCGGCTACACCTTC. It is translated as CASSQGQISGYTF.

The rearrangement links TRBV2 to TRBJ1-4, with TRBD1 matching 7 bases. V lost 8 bases and J lost 4; bases outside the gene matches: 10. Germline values: CDR1 SNHLY, CDR2 FYNNEI. The CDR3 totals 15 residues. The CDR3 spells CASGQTGNINEKLFF. The CDR3 coding sequence is TGTGCCAGCGGGCAGACAGGGAATATTAATGAAAAACTGTTTTTT.

This clone was seen more than once but under ten times. The V and J genes are TRBV19 and TRBJ1-4, with no clear D. The V gene's germline CDR1 is LNHDA and CDR2 SQIVND (reference sequence). CDR3 length: 15 amino acids. V dropped 6 bases and J dropped 7 bases, with 18 bases sitting between them. This CDR3 is CASSEMGGRGEKLFF. The CDR3 DNA follows: TGTGCCAGTAGCGAGATGGGCGGGAGAGGTGAAAAACTGTTTTTT.

V gene TRBV7-9 combines with J gene TRBJ2-1; 8 bases map to TRBD1. V lost 7 bases to trimming and J lost 4 bases; unmatched junction nucleotides: 9. The germline V gene encodes CDR1 SEHNR and CDR2 FQNEAQ (reference sequence). The CDR3 consists of 15 residues. This chain's CDR3 is CASTKTTGGYNEQFF. CDR3 DNA: TGTGCCAGCACCAAGACCACAGGGGGTTACAATGAGCAGTTCTTC.

This clone was observed a few times. This chain uses TRBV2 with TRBJ1-4, with 8 positions matching TRBD1. This CDR3 region has 17 residues. Looked up from germline, CDR1 is SNHLY and CDR2 is FYNNEI. V gave up 5 bases and J gave up 0 bases; unmatched junction bases: 8. CDR3 residues: CASSQTGALTTNEKLFF. The CDR3 DNA reads as TGTGCCAGCAGTCAGACAGGGGCCCTTACAACTAATGAAAAACTGTTTTTT. Using reference TRBV2 and TRBJ1-4 for the parts outside the CDR3, the full variable domain is EPEVTQTPSHQVTQMGQEVILRCVPISNHLYFYWYRQILGQKVEFLVSFYNNEISEKSEIFDDQFSVERPDGSNFTLKIRSTKLEDSAMYFCASSQTGALTTNEKLFFGSGTQLSVL.

This clone was picked up a small number of times. V and J are TRBV5-5 and TRBJ2-3; 11 bases are a match to TRBD2. This CDR3 spans 17 amino acids. V was clipped by 4 bases and J by 0 bases; unmatched bases: 7. The germline CDR1 and CDR2 sequences are SGHKS and YYEKEE (reference sequence). The CDR3 nucleotides are TGTGCCAGCAGCCCCCGACTAGCGGGAACTAGCACAGATACGCAGTATTTT. This translates into CASSPRLAGTSTDTQYF.

The chain employs TRBV5-1 and TRBJ2-2; no definite D call. V lost 0 bases and J 2 bases, leaving 8 bases between the germline ends. Germline V gives CDR1 SGHRS, CDR2 YFSETQ. The CDR3 is 15 residues long. CDR3 bases: TGCGCCAGCAGCTTGGACGGTTACAACACCGGGGAGCTGTTTTTT. This gives the protein CASSLDGYNTGELFF.

This clone appeared once. This chain uses TRBV3-1 (or the pseudogene TRBV3-2) with TRBJ2-2; D not certain. The germline gives CDR1 LGHDT, CDR2 YNNKEL (reference sequence). CDR3 length equals 14 residues. V was cut by 2 bases and J by 0 bases, with 4 bases left in between. The CDR3 DNA reads as TGTGCCAGCAGCCAATCCTCGAACACCGGGGAGCTGTTTTTT. Encoded protein: CASSQSSNTGELFF.

The rearrangement links TRBV6-2 or TRBV6-3 to TRBJ2-7; 10 bases map to TRBD2. Germline lookup yields CDR1 MNHEY and CDR2 SVGEGT. The J segment lost 3 bases and the V segment lost 5 bases, leaving 7 bases of the junction unmatched. The CDR3 is made up of 15 amino acids. The CDR3 is CASSRRTSGHYEQYF. Here the CDR3 DNA reads TGTGCCAGCAGTCGAAGGACTAGCGGCCACTACGAGCAGTACTTC.

The genes are TRBV7-2 and TRBJ1-3, with a tentative D call TRBD1 (6 bases). The CDR3 sequence is 15 residues long. Germline assignment: CDR1 SGHTA and CDR2 FQGNSA. V shed 4 bases and J shed 11 bases, with 21 bases lying between them. The CDR3, as DNA: TGTGCCAGCAGCTCTACAGGGTCCGGGTCTGTTGCCATATATTTT. This translates into CASSSTGSGSVAIYF.

Here the CDR3 reads CASSQIPRGADEQFF. Here the CDR3 DNA reads TGTGCCAGCAGCCAGATCCCTCGCGGGGCCGATGAGCAGTTCTTC. The chain couples TRBV3-1 (or the pseudogene TRBV3-2) to TRBJ2-1, with a weak D call TRBD2 (6 bases). Germline V lookup: CDR1 LGHDT, CDR2 YNNKEL (reference sequence). Between the trimmed V and J ends, which lost 3 bases and 8 bases, there was a span of 17 bases. CDR3 size: 15 residues.

V is TRBV28 and J is TRBJ2-7; 11 positions agree with TRBD2. CDR1 is MDHEN, CDR2 SYDVKM, per germline. The CDR3 loop spans 15 amino acids. Germline trimming cut 5 bases from V and 5 bases from J; bases unmatched to any gene: 8. The CDR3 DNA is TGTGCCAGCAGTCAACATAGCGGGAGGGAAGACGAGCAGTACTTC. This gives the protein CASSQHSGREDEQYF.

The chain carries TRBV4-3 and TRBJ2-3; 11 positions match TRBD2. The junction had 8 bases not matched to a gene; V was cut back by 4 bases and J by 2 bases. Germline values: CDR1 LGHNA, CDR2 YSLEER. CDR3 length equals 17 residues. CDR3 bases: TGCGCCAGCAGCCGCCTGATAGCGGGAGGGACCACAGATACGCAGTATTTT. This gives the protein CASSRLIAGGTTDTQYF.

The chain recombines TRBV18 with TRBJ2-7, with a tentative D call TRBD1 (6 bases). This CDR3 has 13 amino acids. V shed 3 bases and J shed 3 bases, with 9 bases lying between them. The germline CDR1 and CDR2 sequences are KGHSH and LQKENI. The CDR3 is CASSPGQDYEQYF. The DNA for the CDR3 is TGTGCCAGCTCACCGGGACAAGACTACGAGCAGTACTTC.

The rearrangement links TRBV19 to TRBJ1-2; the D gene is possibly TRBD1 (5 bases). CDR1 LNHDA and CDR2 SQIVND come from the germline V gene (reference sequence). The CDR3 is 16 amino acids. V was pared by 3 bases and J by 7 bases, with 21 bases between. CDR3 bases: TGTGCCAGTAGTATTGGGGGGGACGGCCGGGCCGCTGGCTACACCTTC. This codes for CASSIGGDGRAAGYTF. Drawing the rest from reference TRBV19 and TRBJ1-2, the complete variable domain is DGGITQSPKYLFRKEGQNVTLSCEQNLNHDAMYWYRQDPGQGLRLIYYSQIVNDFQKGDIAEGYSVSREKKESFPLTVTSAQKNPTAFYLCASSIGGDGRAAGYTFGSGTRLTVV.

The gene calls are TRBV7-3 and TRBJ2-1; TRBD2 aligns across 8 bases. Germline trimming cut 2 bases from V and 5 bases from J; bases unmatched to any gene: 2. CDR1 and CDR2 from the germline V gene are SGHTA and FQGTGA. The CDR3 extends over 14 amino acids. The chain's CDR3 is CASSLGGGNNEQFF. In DNA, the CDR3 is TGTGCCAGCAGCTTAGGCGGGGGGAACAATGAGCAGTTCTTC. The whole variable domain, filled in from reference TRBV7-3 and TRBJ2-1, reads GAGVSQTPSNKVTEKGKYVELRCDPISGHTALYWYRQSLGQGPEFLIYFQGTGAADDSGLPNDRFFAVRPEGSVSTLKIQRTERGDSAVYLCASSLGGGNNEQFFGPGTRLTVL.

The chain is built from TRBV19 and TRBJ2-1; 9 nucleotides agree with TRBD1. The length of the CDR3 is 16 residues. Germline V gene sequence: CDR1 LNHDA, CDR2 SQIVND (reference sequence). V gave up 5 bases and J gave up 6 bases; unmatched junction bases: 11. This chain's CDR3 is CASSPTDRGNVNEQFF. CDR3 nucleotides: TGTGCCAGTAGTCCTACTGACAGGGGGAACGTCAATGAGCAGTTCTTC.